This T cell receptor (beta chain) was retrieved from a study of PD-1 blockade in classical Hodgkin lymphoma. Study-level findings and limits: Those achieving complete response showed baseline diversity like newly diagnosed patients.

The patients all showed relapse after autologous stem cell transplantation, while their brentuximab vedotin exposure varied. TCRdb's table, derived via immunoSEQ multiplex PCR, lists solely in-frame clones and lacks some. Of 150,000 or so clones listed, about four fifths are singletons. Regarding this clone: The antigen is unknown.

The CDR3 has 14 amino acids. Germline V gives CDR1 ENHRY, CDR2 SYGVKD. The V and J ends lost 4 bases and 4 bases, in that order; junction bases with no gene match: 6. Specimen: peripheral blood mononuclear cells (PBMCs), collected before the second cycle of nivolumab. The sequence was collected from a human donor with classical Hodgkin lymphoma. The rearrangement uses TRBV10-3 and TRBJ1-1, with 7 bases identical to TRBD1. CDR3 residues: CAISGRGLGTEAFF. In nucleotides, the CDR3 is TGTGCCATCAGTGGGAGGGGGCTCGGCACTGAAGCTTTCTTT.